This T cell receptor beta chain appears in the sequencing data of a study of Ad26.COV2.S vaccination and SARS-CoV-2 variants. Overall study context: Recipients of Ad26.COV2.S got it intramuscularly, once or twice 56 days apart.

V trimming: 4 bases; J trimming: 7 bases; junction bases outside the gene matches: 5. From germline, CDR1 is SGDLS and CDR2 YYNGEE. The CDR3 length is 15 residues. Treatment of the sample: some 19 received Ad26.COV2.S at low or high dose, single or two shots; a few received placebo; per-sample allocation not given. The samples were gathered on day 63 after the first injection of vaccine or placebo. Built on an Ad26 vector, the vaccine expressed Wuhan-strain SARS-CoV-2 spike. Assay used: immunoSEQ multiplex PCR; TCRdb lists only in-frame clones, some missing. The sample records 350,000 to 600,000 clones, about 89% being singletons. Overall study results and limits: Breadth of non-spike TCRs did not differ between vaccinees and placebo recipients. The breadth of spike-specific CD8+ and CD4+ T cell responses after vaccination was reportedly substantial.

Notes on this clone: The target antigen is unknown.

The specimen was peripheral blood, collected in a trial of Ad26.COV2.S vaccine versus placebo. The rearrangement joins TRBV9 to TRBJ2-1, with 13 bases that match TRBD2. This TCR came from a person between 18 and 65 years old who received the Ad26.COV2.S COVID-19 vaccine or a placebo. This CDR3 is CASSKGLAGMNEQFF. The CDR3 nucleotides read TGTGCCAGCAGCAAGGGACTAGCGGGAATGAATGAGCAGTTCTTC.